These 3 T cell receptor beta chains share one sample of origin, sequenced in a study of CD8+CD57+ T cells in acquired aplastic anemia. CDR3 and TCR beta VDJ profiling relied on genomic DNA as the template. One entry per CDR3 protein, called by TCRdb with MiXCR from the reads. The sample shows 250,000 to 300,000 distinct CDR3 sequences, 50% to 70% of them seen only once. The sample comprised sorted CD4+, CD8+, or CD8+CD57+ T cells (not recorded which) from PBMCs. The receptors shown here come from a human donor with severe aplastic anemia or a healthy control (not recorded which).

CDR3 DNA sequence: TGTGCCAGCAAACACAGGGGTAGTTACGAGCAGTACTTC. This gives the protein CASKHRGSYEQYF. The gene calls are TRBV2 and TRBJ2-7; 7 bases align to TRBD1. The CDR3 extends over 13 amino acids. V was pared by 7 bases and J by 4 bases, with 7 bases of the junction left unmatched. Looked up from germline, CDR1 is SNHLY and CDR2 is FYNNEI.

This clonotype occurred many times. The chain is built from TRBV12-3 or TRBV12-4 and TRBJ1-2; D possibly corresponds to TRBD1 (5 bases). The DNA matches TRBJ2-7 better at its end, which makes the J call doubtful. The CDR3 covers 11 residues. Here the CDR3 DNA reads TGTGCCAGCAGTTTAGAGGGGATACAGTACTTC. This sequence encodes CASSLEGIQYF.

The chain links TRBV7-2 to TRBJ1-1, with D unresolved. CDR1 and CDR2 from the germline V gene are SGHTA and FQGNSA. V shed 1 base and J shed 4 bases, with 10 bases lying between them. The CDR3 consists of 14 residues. The CDR3 loop is CASSLVQRGTEAFF. CDR3 coding DNA: TGTGCCAGCAGCTTAGTTCAACGTGGCACTGAAGCTTTCTTT.